These T cell receptor beta chains were read from a single sample in a study of T cell responses to AZD1222 COVID-19 vaccine. TCRdb's table, derived via immunoSEQ multiplex PCR, lists solely in-frame clones and lacks some. Here the sample spans fewer than 45,000 clones, around 80% being singletons. This specimen consisted of peripheral blood, obtained on day 0 of AZD1222 vaccination. All receptors derive from an adult in good health. Each CDR3 is given with its conserved first and last residue. The D gene is left open where the match is weak. Not every row has a clone size; where given, it reads once, few, many or a size class.

clone_size: .
d_call: TRBD2
v_call: TRBV28
j_call: TRBJ2-1
cdr3_nt: TGTGCCAGCAGTTTATATCCCGGACTAGCGGGGGGAAATGAGCAGTTCTTC
cdr3_aa: CASSLYPGLAGGNEQFF

clone_size: .
d_call: .
v_call: TRBV5-4
j_call: TRBJ1-6
cdr3_nt: TGTGCCAGCAGCGCCTCCTGGACAGAAGATGCTCCCTTTTATAATTCACCCCTCCACTTT
cdr3_aa: CASSASWTEDAPFYNSPLHF

clone_size: .
d_call: .
v_call: TRBV4-1
j_call: TRBJ1-1
cdr3_nt: TGCGCCAGCAGCCAAGAAGCGAGGACCCCCGGAGGGACTGAAGCTTTCTTT
cdr3_aa: CASSQEARTPGGTEAFF

clone_size: .
d_call: .
v_call: TRBV4-1
j_call: TRBJ1-5
cdr3_nt: TGCGCCAGCAGCCAAGAGCCCAATCAGCCCCAGCATTTT
cdr3_aa: CASSQEPNQPQHF

clone_size: .
d_call: .
v_call: TRBV7-9
j_call: TRBJ2-5
cdr3_nt: TGTGCCAGCAGCCCAGGATGGGACCAAGAGACCCAGTACTTC
cdr3_aa: CASSPGWDQETQYF

clone_size: .
d_call: TRBD1
v_call: TRBV3-1/TRBV3-2
j_call: TRBJ2-5
cdr3_nt: TGTGCCAGCAGCCCCGGACAGGGGGCAAGGGAGACCCAGTACTTC
cdr3_aa: CASSPGQGARETQYF

clone_size: .
d_call: .
v_call: TRBV11-2
j_call: TRBJ1-1
cdr3_nt: TGTGCCAGCAGCTTAGATGGAGCGGGAACTGAAGCTTTCTTT
cdr3_aa: CASSLDGAGTEAFF

clone_size: .
d_call: TRBD1
v_call: TRBV29-1
j_call: TRBJ1-2
cdr3_nt: TGCAGCGTCGGACATACAGGGGGCAGCTATGGCTACACCTTC
cdr3_aa: CSVGHTGGSYGYTF

clone_size: .
d_call: TRBD1
v_call: TRBV5-1
j_call: TRBJ1-2
cdr3_nt: TGCGCCAGCAGCTTGGGGCAGGGGGCGATAATCTATGGCTACACCTTC
cdr3_aa: CASSLGQGAIIYGYTF

clone_size: once
d_call: TRBD2
v_call: TRBV6-5
j_call: TRBJ2-1
cdr3_nt: TGTGCCAGCAGTAGTACTAGCGGGGGGGCGAGTGAGCAGTTCTTC
cdr3_aa: CASSSTSGGASEQFF

clone_size: .
d_call: .
v_call: TRBV20-1
j_call: TRBJ2-7
cdr3_nt: TGCAGTGCCGCGAAAACCTACGAGCAGTACTTC
cdr3_aa: CSAAKTYEQYF

clone_size: .
d_call: .
v_call: TRBV5-3
j_call: TRBJ2-1
cdr3_nt: TGTGCCAGAAGCGGTCTAGCATACAATGAGCAGTTCTTC
cdr3_aa: CARSGLAYNEQFF

clone_size: .
d_call: .
v_call: TRBV4-1
j_call: TRBJ1-3
cdr3_nt: TGCGCCAGCAGCAGTCTCTCGAGCTCTGGAAACACCATATATTTT
cdr3_aa: CASSSLSSSGNTIYF

clone_size: .
d_call: .
v_call: TRBV12-3/TRBV12-4
j_call: TRBJ2-1
cdr3_nt: TGTGCCAGCAGCCTAACAGGGAATGAGCAGTTCTTC
cdr3_aa: CASSLTGNEQFF

clone_size: .
d_call: .
v_call: TRBV9
j_call: TRBJ1-5
cdr3_nt: TGTGCCAGCAGCGTTAGCTGGGGGGACAATCAGCCCCAGCATTTT
cdr3_aa: CASSVSWGDNQPQHF

clone_size: once
d_call: .
v_call: TRBV6-5
j_call: TRBJ2-1
cdr3_nt: TGTGCCAGCAGCCCCATAGGGGAGGTAAAAGGTGAGCAGTTCTTC
cdr3_aa: CASSPIGEVKGEQFF

clone_size: few
d_call: .
v_call: TRBV30
j_call: TRBJ2-6
cdr3_nt: TGTGCCTGGAGTGACTGGTTGGGGGCCAACGTCCTGACTTTC
cdr3_aa: CAWSDWLGANVLTF

clone_size: .
d_call: TRBD1
v_call: TRBV10-3
j_call: TRBJ1-3
cdr3_nt: TGTGCCATCAGCTCCGGGACAGGGGACACCATATATTTT
cdr3_aa: CAISSGTGDTIYF

clone_size: .
d_call: .
v_call: TRBV18
j_call: TRBJ1-6
cdr3_nt: TGTGCCAGCTCACCACTACTCTTCGGGGAAGGTTCACCCCTCCACTTT
cdr3_aa: CASSPLLFGEGSPLHF